The 7 T cell receptor beta chains below were found in one sample sequenced in a study of beta chain features in type 1 diabetes. Overall study findings and caveats: Among all four CD4+ subsets, Type 1 diabetes patients had TCRB CDR3s that were moderately but significantly shorter.

Since all of the isolated RNA was reverse transcribed, expressed TCRB transcripts were what got sequenced. TCRdb keeps only in-frame clones here, not all; method: immunoSEQ multiplex PCR. The profile shows 280,000 or so clones, approximately 15% of them singletons. These receptors' targets are unknown. Sequenced material: naive CD4+ T cells from blood. The receptor set was obtained from a man between 18 and 29 years old with type 1 diabetes.

J is TRBJ2-3 and V is TRBV5-1, with D unresolved. The V gene's germline CDR1 is SGHRS and CDR2 YFSETQ. CDR3 length: 14 residues. V was clipped by 0 bases and J by 5 bases, with 10 bases between them. The CDR3 coding sequence is TGCGCCAGCAGCTTGGGCGGAACGGTAGATACGCAGTATTTT. Translated, it gives CASSLGGTVDTQYF.

V is TRBV4-1 and J is TRBJ1-5, with D unresolved. Per the germline V gene, CDR1 is MGHRA and CDR2 is YSYEKL. V dropped 0 bases and J dropped 5 bases, with 11 bases sitting between them. The CDR3 covers 15 residues. The CDR3 here is CASSQDGGQYQPQHF. The CDR3, as DNA: TGCGCCAGCAGCCAAGACGGCGGGCAATATCAGCCCCAGCATTTT.

In its sample, this clone was seen a few times. The chain links TRBV7-8 to TRBJ1-1; TRBD1 might be the D (5 bases). V shed 7 bases and J shed 2 bases, with 11 bases lying between them. The CDR3 length is 13 residues. Germline-derived CDR1 and CDR2 are SGHVS and FQNEAQ. The CDR3 here is CASTMGRNTEAFF. In nucleotides, the CDR3 is TGTGCCAGCACTATGGGGCGAAACACTGAAGCTTTCTTT.

The chain joins TRBV29-1 to TRBJ1-1; D may be TRBD1 (6 bases). From germline, CDR1 is SQVTM and CDR2 ANQGSEA. Trimming removed 6 bases from V and 2 bases from J, with 13 bases in between. The CDR3 is 13 residues long. The CDR3 DNA is TGCAGCGTAAACAGGGTCGTAAACACTGAAGCTTTCTTT. Protein sequence: CSVNRVVNTEAFF. Based on the CDR3 plus reference TRBV29-1 and TRBJ1-1, the full variable domain is SAVISQKPSRDICQRGTSLTIQCQVDSQVTMMFWYRQQPGQSLTLIATANQGSEATYESGFVIDKFPISRPNLTFSTLTVSNMSPEDSSIYLCSVNRVVNTEAFFGQGTRLTVV.

V gene TRBV10-3 combines with J gene TRBJ1-2; D ambiguous. CDR3 length equals 13 residues. CDR1 ENHRY and CDR2 SYGVKD come from the germline V gene. V was trimmed by 0 bases and J by 5 bases, leaving 7 bases between them. CDR3 sequence reads: CAISESGPYGYTF. DNA of the CDR3: TGTGCCATCAGTGAGTCTGGGCCATATGGCTACACCTTC.

The chain employs TRBV7-9 and TRBJ1-4; no clear D. Trimming took off 5 bases at V and 5 bases at J, with 9 bases between the two ends. The CDR3 has 13 amino acids. Per the germline V gene, CDR1 is SEHNR and CDR2 is FQNEAQ (reference sequence). Here the CDR3 reads CASSPKRNEKLFF. CDR3 nucleotide sequence: TGTGCCAGCAGCCCCAAGAGGAATGAAAAACTGTTTTTT.

This clone was detected only a few times. The V gene is TRBV11-2, the J gene TRBJ2-1; D not resolved. The CDR3 totals 13 residues. Germline V gene data show CDR1 as SGHAT and CDR2 as FQNNGV. V was shortened by 5 bases and J by 8 bases, with 13 bases between the two germline ends. DNA for the CDR3: TGTGCCAGCAGCCTACAGTCCTTCGATGAGCAGTTCTTC. Amino acid sequence: CASSLQSFDEQFF.